This T cell receptor beta chain appears in the sequencing data of a study of CXCR3-negative and CXCR3-positive naive CD8 T cells. Study-wide findings and caveats: Upon cryopreservation, CXCR3 expression partially decreased, and most assays used fresh PBMCs. TRBV-TRBJ usage was alike in naive CXCR3-negative and CXCR3-positive cells but differed in memory cells.

There are 17 residues in the CDR3. Germline CDR1 and CDR2: DFQATT and SNEGSKA (reference sequence). Of note for this clonotype: The antigen is undetermined.

Researchers prepared the TRB cDNA libraries using 5' RACE with UMI labels. From the 5' RACE reads, TCRdb lists one entry per CDR3 protein and no DNA. The sample has some 49,000 distinct CDR3 sequences, and its top ten clones hold 2% to 2.5%. The rearrangement links TRBV20-1 to TRBJ1-2. The TCR originated in a human donor in good health. Some clones in this sample may be carry-over from other donors' samples. Sequencing was done on a sample of naive CXCR3- CD8+ T cells from blood. Subset defined: CD45RO-CCR7+CD27+CD95- naive CD8+ T cells lacking CXCR3 (TNR3-). The CDR3 sequence: CSARGVRPKEHNYGYTF.